These T cell receptor beta chains were read from a single sample in a study of T cell responses to AZD1222 COVID-19 vaccine. Assay: immunoSEQ multiplex PCR; the TCRdb copy retains only in-frame clones and omits some. The profile shows roughly 150,000 clones, 90% to 95% of them singletons. Material: peripheral blood, obtained on day 0 of AZD1222 vaccination. These receptors all come from an adult in good health. Both conserved end residues are part of each CDR3. D genes are given only for firm matches. Clone size is stated in some rows and not others, as once, few, many or a class when expanded.

size,D,J,V,DNA,CDR3
-,TRBD2,TRBJ2-5,TRBV28,TGTGCCAGCCTCCGGGAGGTCCAAGAGACCCAGTACTTC,CASLREVQETQYF
-,-,TRBJ2-3,TRBV19,TGTGCCAGTAGTATCCAACCGGGATTTCGAGGGGTCGGAACAGATACGCAGTATTTT,CASSIQPGFRGVGTDTQYF
-,TRBD1,TRBJ1-2,TRBV27,TGTGCCAGCAGTTTAGGGGGGACAGAGATTTATGGCTACACCTTC,CASSLGGTEIYGYTF
-,TRBD1,TRBJ1-6,TRBV5-1,TGCGCCAGCAGCTTGGGTTCAGGGGGAGTAGGATCACCCCTCCACTTT,CASSLGSGGVGSPLHF
-,TRBD2,TRBJ2-7,TRBV18,TGTGCCAGCTCTCGGGAGGGTACCGAGCAGTACTTC,CASSREGTEQYF
-,-,TRBJ2-3,TRBV3-1/TRBV3-2,TGTGCCAGCAGCCAGAACAGGGTCGGGGATACGCAGTATTTT,CASSQNRVGDTQYF
once,TRBD1,TRBJ1-2,TRBV9,TGTGCCAGCAGCGCGGAACCTCGGGACAGCCTCTATGGCTACACCTTC,CASSAEPRDSLYGYTF
-,-,TRBJ2-1,TRBV10-2,TGCGCCAGCAGTGACCTACTAGGTAGCGCCTACAATGAGCAGTTCTTC,CASSDLLGSAYNEQFF
-,-,TRBJ2-3,TRBV10-2,TGCGCCAGCAGTGAAGGGACCGTTACTAGCACAGATACGCAGTATTTT,CASSEGTVTSTDTQYF
-,-,TRBJ2-2,TRBV6-5,TGTGCCAGCAGTTACTCGTTTGTGGTCGGGGAGCTGTTTTTT,CASSYSFVVGELFF
-,TRBD1,TRBJ2-1,TRBV9,TGTGCCAGCAGCGTAGATCGACAGGGGCCATACAATGAGCAGTTCTTC,CASSVDRQGPYNEQFF
-,-,TRBJ1-1,TRBV23-1,TGCGCCAGCAGTCCAAGACGACAGGCGAACACTGAAGCTTTCTTT,CASSPRRQANTEAFF
-,-,TRBJ2-5,TRBV5-1,TGCGCCAGCTCGGGGGAGACCCAGTACTTC,CASSGETQYF
-,-,TRBJ2-7,TRBV7-9,TGTGCCAGCAGCTCCGCGGGACGCGGTTTTCACGGGCAGTACTTC,CASSSAGRGFHGQYF
-,-,TRBJ1-3,TRBV16,TGTGCCAGCAGCCAATTTACAGGAGACTCTGGAAACACCATATATTTT,CASSQFTGDSGNTIYF
-,TRBD2,TRBJ2-2,TRBV30,TGTGCCTGGAGTACTAGCGGGCTCAACACCGGGGAGCTGTTTTTT,CAWSTSGLNTGELFF
once,-,TRBJ1-2,TRBV10-3,TGTGCCACGTCCTCCGCAGATTACTATGGCTACACCTTC,CATSSADYYGYTF
-,-,TRBJ1-1,TRBV6-6,TGTGCCAGCAGTTCCGGGACAAGGGGGGACACTGAAGCTTTCTTT,CASSSGTRGDTEAFF
-,-,TRBJ2-3,TRBV12-3/TRBV12-4,TGTGCCAGCAGCGCCCCGGGCACAGATACGCAGTATTTT,CASSAPGTDTQYF
-,TRBD2,TRBJ2-1,TRBV7-3,TGTGCCAGCAGCTTGAGCTCAGCGGGAGGATACAATGAGCAGTTCTTC,CASSLSSAGGYNEQFF
-,TRBD1,TRBJ1-4,TRBV19,TGTGCCAGTAGTGATTACAGGGGGCTTGGTGAAAAACTGTTTTTT,CASSDYRGLGEKLFF
-,-,TRBJ1-2,TRBV28,TGTGCCAGCAGTATCGACAGTCAGCACTATGGCTACACCTTC,CASSIDSQHYGYTF
-,-,TRBJ2-1,TRBV5-6,TGTGCCAGCAGCTCTCCGGGCCCCCGGTTCTTC,CASSSPGPRFF
-,-,TRBJ1-6,TRBV27,TGTGCCAGCAGTTACCGGGGCCTGAGGGCACCCCTCCACTTT,CASSYRGLRAPLHF
-,-,TRBJ1-1,TRBV11-2,TGTGCCAGCAGCCCCCTCCTCGGGAACACTGAAGCTTTCTTT,CASSPLLGNTEAFF
-,TRBD1,TRBJ1-2,TRBV5-1,TGCGCCAGCAGCTTGGAGATAGGGGGCCGCCGCTATGGCTACACCTTC,CASSLEIGGRRYGYTF
-,-,TRBJ1-1,TRBV19,TGTGCCAGTAGTATTGGCAGGGATGGTACTGAAGCTTTCTTT,CASSIGRDGTEAFF
-,-,TRBJ2-1,TRBV7-6,TGTGCCAGCAGCCCCCTTGGCGGGTCCTTCTCCTACAATGAGCAGTTCTTC,CASSPLGGSFSYNEQFF
-,-,TRBJ1-1,TRBV5-1,TGCGCCAGCAGCTTGGGGGATGGGGCTGAAGCTTTCTTT,CASSLGDGAEAFF
-,-,TRBJ2-5,TRBV28,TGTGCCAGCACCCTTCAAGGGGGGGCGAGGGCGGAGACCCAGTACTTC,CASTLQGGARAETQYF
-,-,TRBJ1-5,TRBV6-5,TGTGCCAGCAGTAGGAATGACCTTAGCAATCAGCCCCAGCATTTT,CASSRNDLSNQPQHF